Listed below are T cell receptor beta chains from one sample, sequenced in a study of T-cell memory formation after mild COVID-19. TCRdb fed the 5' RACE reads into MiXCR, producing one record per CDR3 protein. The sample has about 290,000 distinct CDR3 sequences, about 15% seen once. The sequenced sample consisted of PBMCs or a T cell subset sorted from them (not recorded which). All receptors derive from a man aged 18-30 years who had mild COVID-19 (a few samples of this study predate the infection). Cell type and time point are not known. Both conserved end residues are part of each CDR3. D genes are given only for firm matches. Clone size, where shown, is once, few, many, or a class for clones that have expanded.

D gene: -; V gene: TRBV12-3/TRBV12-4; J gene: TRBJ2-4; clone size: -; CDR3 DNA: TGTGCCAGCAGTTTGGGCCAGACTTTAGCCAAAAACATTCAGTACTTC; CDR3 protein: CASSLGQTLAKNIQYF
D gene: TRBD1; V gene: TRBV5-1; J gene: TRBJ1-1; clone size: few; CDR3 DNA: TGCGCCAGCAGCTCCGTTCCGGGACAGGGGGCTTACACTGAAGCTTTCTTT; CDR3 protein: CASSSVPGQGAYTEAFF
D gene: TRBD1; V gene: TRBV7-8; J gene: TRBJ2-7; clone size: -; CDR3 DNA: TGTGCCAGCAGCCCACAGAACAGGGGGATCTACGAGCAGTACTTC; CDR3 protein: CASSPQNRGIYEQYF
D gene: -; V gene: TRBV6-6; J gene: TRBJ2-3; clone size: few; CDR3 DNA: TGTGCCAGCAGGCGAGATTCAGATACGCAGTATTTT; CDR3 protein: CASRRDSDTQYF
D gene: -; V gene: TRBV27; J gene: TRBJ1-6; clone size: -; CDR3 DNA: TGTGCCAGCAGTTCCCAGGGGCCGCGGTATAATTCACCCCTCCACTTT; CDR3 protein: CASSSQGPRYNSPLHF
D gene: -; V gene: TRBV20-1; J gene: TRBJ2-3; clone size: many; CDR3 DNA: TGCAGTGCTATAAGGGGGGTGGGCACAGATACGCAGTATTTT; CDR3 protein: CSAIRGVGTDTQYF
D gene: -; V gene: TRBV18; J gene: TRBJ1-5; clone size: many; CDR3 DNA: TGTGCCAGCTCACCTCCAGGGGCGGTTGATCAGCCCCAGCATTTT; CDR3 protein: CASSPPGAVDQPQHF
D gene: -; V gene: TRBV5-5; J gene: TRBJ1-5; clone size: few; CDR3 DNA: TGTGCCAGCAGCTTGGCAGGGGACGTTTATAGCAATCAGCCCCAGCATTTT; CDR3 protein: CASSLAGDVYSNQPQHF
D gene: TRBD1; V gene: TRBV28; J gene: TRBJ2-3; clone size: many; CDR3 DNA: TGTGCCAGCAGTCGGACAGGGGGCTCAGATACGCAGTATTTT; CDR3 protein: CASSRTGGSDTQYF
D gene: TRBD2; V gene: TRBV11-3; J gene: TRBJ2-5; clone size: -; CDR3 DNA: TGTGCCAGCAGCCAAACTAGCGGGGGGAAGACCCAGTACTTC; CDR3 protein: CASSQTSGGKTQYF
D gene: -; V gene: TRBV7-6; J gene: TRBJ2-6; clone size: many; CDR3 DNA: TGTGCCAGCAGCCCAGCGGCGAGCTCTGGGGCCAACGTCCTGACTTTC; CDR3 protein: CASSPAASSGANVLTF
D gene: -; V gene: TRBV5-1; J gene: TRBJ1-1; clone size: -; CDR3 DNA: TGCGCCAGCAGCTTGGATCTCGGTCACACTGAAGCTTTCTTT; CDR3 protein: CASSLDLGHTEAFF
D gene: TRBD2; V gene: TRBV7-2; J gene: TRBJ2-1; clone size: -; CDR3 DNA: TGTGCCAGCAGCTTGCTAGCGGGGCCTTACAATGAGCAGTTCTTC; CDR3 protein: CASSLLAGPYNEQFF